A single sample gave rise to the 24 T cell receptor beta chains below, sequenced in a study of blood T cell repertoires in COVID-19 (dated by TCRdb to the early 2020s). The library relied on the immunoSEQ multiplex PCR assay. TCRdb carries this immuneACCESS record with in-frame sequences only. Its versions omit some clonotypes, under half of them owing to an unresolved V gene in the studies checked, with the rest unexplained. This sample holds approximately 230,000 clones; about 79% were observed only once. Together, the top ten hold roughly 10% of the sample. What was sequenced was peripheral blood. All receptors derive from a man at least 80 years old with acute or convalescent COVID-19.

The chain has TRBV5-1 and TRBJ2-3; possible D gene TRBD2, 6 bases. Germline V lookup: CDR1 SGHRS, CDR2 YFSETQ. The CDR3 has 16 amino acids. With 0 bases removed from V and 6 bases from J, the gap between germline ends came to 17 bases. The CDR3 reads CASSLAGGPVADTQYF. The CDR3 region has the DNA TGCGCCAGCAGCTTGGCCGGGGGACCCGTGGCCGATACGCAGTATTTT.

The chain recombines TRBV6-1 with TRBJ2-5, with D hard to call. Germline lookup yields CDR1 MNHNS and CDR2 SASEGT. The CDR3 length is 12 residues. V dropped 2 bases and J dropped 7 bases, with 8 bases sitting between them. CDR3: CASSESGGTQYF. CDR3 coding DNA: TGTGCCAGCAGTGAATCCGGCGGGACCCAGTACTTC.

The rearrangement joins TRBV5-1 to TRBJ2-2; weak D call: TRBD2 (6 bases). Germline V lookup: CDR1 SGHRS, CDR2 YFSETQ. There are 14 residues in the CDR3. V was shortened by 2 bases and J by 8 bases, with 13 bases between the two germline ends. The CDR3 DNA reads TGCGCCAGCAGCTTTGGGACTGGTCGGGGGGAGCTGTTTTTT. Residues: CASSFGTGRGELFF.

The V and J genes are TRBV6-5 and TRBJ2-7, with D tentatively TRBD1 (6 bases). Between the trimmed V and J ends, which lost 6 bases and 9 bases, there was a span of 15 bases. The V gene's germline CDR1 is MNHEY and CDR2 SVGAGI. The CDR3 loop spans 12 amino acids. The CDR3 sequence: CASSSGQTGQYF. CDR3 nucleotide sequence: TGTGCCAGCAGCTCCGGACAGACGGGGCAGTACTTC.

This chain joins TRBV12-3 or TRBV12-4 and TRBJ2-5; possibly TRBD1 for D (6 bases). Trimming left V 5 bases short and J 3 bases short, with 10 bases between. CDR3 length: 13 residues. Here the CDR3 DNA reads TGTGCCAGCAGTCTTAACAGGGAAGAGACCCAGTACTTC. This translates into CASSLNREETQYF.

The chain is built from TRBV2 and TRBJ2-2, with a tentative D call TRBD1 (5 bases). This CDR3 contains 14 residues. Per germline, CDR1 SNHLY and CDR2 FYNNEI. Trimming left V 8 bases short and J 3 bases short, with 13 bases between. This chain's CDR3 is CASHFGAYTGELFF. CDR3 bases: TGTGCCAGCCACTTTGGGGCCTACACCGGGGAGCTGTTTTTT.

This chain uses TRBV9 with TRBJ1-2; D is unresolved. The CDR3 is made up of 15 amino acids. V shed 0 bases and J shed 2 bases, with 11 bases lying between them. Per the germline V gene, CDR1 is SGDLS and CDR2 is YYNGEE. The CDR3 DNA sequence: TGTGCCAGCAGCGTAGCCCCGACGGAGAACTATGGCTACACCTTC. Translating gives CASSVAPTENYGYTF.

This clone was observed a few times. The V call is TRBV20-1, the J call TRBJ1-2; tentatively, D is TRBD1 (5 bases). The CDR3 is made up of 13 amino acids. From germline, CDR1 is DFQATT and CDR2 SNEGSKA (reference sequence). Trimming stripped 3 bases from V and 7 bases from J, with 15 bases between. The CDR3 protein is CSASLQGVGGYTF. For the CDR3, the DNA is TGCAGTGCTAGTCTTCAGGGCGTTGGTGGCTACACCTTC.

The V call is TRBV2, the J call TRBJ2-7; D might be TRBD2 (6 bases). Germline loops: CDR1 SNHLY, CDR2 FYNNEI. V gave up 4 bases and J gave up 0 bases, with 10 bases separating them. CDR3 length equals 14 residues. The CDR3: CASSGGLPSYEQYF. As DNA, the CDR3 is TGTGCCAGCAGTGGGGGACTCCCCTCCTACGAGCAGTACTTC.

The chain couples TRBV12-5 to TRBJ2-3; D perhaps matches TRBD1 (6 bases). Trimming pared 6 bases from V and 2 bases from J, leaving 12 bases between. CDR1 and CDR2 from the germline V gene are LGHNT and FRNRAP. This CDR3 region has 14 residues. The CDR3: CASGLGQFTDTQYF. CDR3 bases: TGTGCTAGTGGCCTAGGACAGTTCACAGATACGCAGTATTTT.

The chain has TRBV18 and TRBJ2-1; no clear D gene. The germline CDR1 and CDR2 sequences are KGHSH and LQKENI. The V gene lost 0 bases and the J gene lost 1 base, with 4 bases spanning the gap. The CDR3 covers 14 residues. The CDR3 loop reads CASSPPGSYNEQFF. The CDR3, as DNA: TGTGCCAGCTCACCACCCGGGTCCTACAATGAGCAGTTCTTC.

V usage is TRBV6-5 and J usage is TRBJ2-7, with 10 bases matching TRBD1. CDR1 MNHEY and CDR2 SVGAGI come from the germline V gene. V dropped 8 bases and J dropped 9; count of bases not matched to a gene: 13. CDR3 size: 14 residues. This CDR3 reads CASFRQGAGTVQYF. The CDR3 region has the DNA TGTGCCAGCTTCAGACAGGGGGCGGGTACGGTGCAGTACTTC.

The rearrangement uses TRBV21-1 and TRBJ2-1; the D segment call TRBD1 is taken from the table without a DNA check. TRBV21-1 is designated a pseudogene. This CDR3 has 15 amino acids. The CDR3 DNA follows: TGTGCCAGCAGCAAAATGGTGGACAGACACAATGAGCAGTTCTTC. Encoded protein: CASSKMVDRHNEQFF.

This rearrangement joins TRBV24-1 to TRBJ2-1, with a tentative D call TRBD1 (5 bases). From germline, CDR1 is KGHDR and CDR2 SFDVKD. Trimming cost V 1 base and J 6 bases, with 9 bases left between them. This CDR3 comprises 14 residues. CDR3 sequence reads: CATSDFGRVNEQFF. The CDR3 nucleotides read TGTGCCACCAGTGATTTCGGCAGGGTCAATGAGCAGTTCTTC.

V gene TRBV19 combines with J gene TRBJ2-1; TRBD2 aligns across 14 bases. From germline, CDR1 is LNHDA and CDR2 SQIVND (reference sequence). This CDR3 spans 18 amino acids. J gave up 8 bases and V 4 bases, and 13 bases lay outside the gene matches. CDR3 protein: CASSSPPGTSGSGHEQFF. CDR3 DNA sequence: TGTGCCAGTAGTAGCCCTCCGGGGACTAGCGGGAGTGGCCATGAGCAGTTCTTC.

The chain has TRBV27 and TRBJ2-2, with 7 bases lining up with TRBD1. V lost 2 bases, J lost 10 bases, and 4 bases stayed unmatched. Germline assignment: CDR1 MNHEY and CDR2 SMNVEV (reference sequence). The CDR3 contains 13 residues. The CDR3: CASSLRQGLELFF. DNA of the CDR3: TGTGCCAGCAGTTTACGACAGGGTCTGGAGCTGTTTTTT.

About this clone itself: A read error may account for a junction end that differs from germline. The chain combines TRBV27 with TRBJ2-1; D is unresolved. The CDR3 has 12 residues. CDR1 is MNHEY, CDR2 SMNVEV, per germline (reference sequence). Written as DNA, the CDR3 is TGTGCCAGCAGTTCATTCTACGATGAGCAGTTCTTC. The encoded protein is CASSSFYDEQFF.

CDR3 amino acids: CATSDLAGVQDTQYF. CDR3 nucleotides: TGTGCCACCAGTGATCTAGCGGGAGTGCAAGATACGCAGTATTTT. The rearrangement uses TRBV24-1 and TRBJ2-3; 10 bases are a match to TRBD2. With 3 bases clipped from V and 5 bases from J, the junction kept 4 bases outside the gene matches. The CDR3 has 15 residues. From germline, CDR1 is KGHDR and CDR2 SFDVKD.

The chain carries TRBV5-5 and TRBJ2-7, with 11 bases lining up with TRBD1. V dropped 2 bases and J dropped 3; count of bases not matched to a gene: 4. The CDR3 extends over 15 amino acids. Germline V CDR1 and CDR2: SGHKS, YYEKEE (reference sequence). The CDR3 is CASSLTGTGGYEQYF. CDR3 sequence (DNA): TGTGCCAGCAGCTTAACCGGGACAGGGGGCTACGAGCAGTACTTC.

The chain employs TRBV11-2 and TRBJ2-6, with D possibly matching TRBD2 (5 bases). The CDR3 runs to 13 residues. Germline V CDR1 and CDR2: SGHAT, FQNNGV. The V end was cut by 10 bases, the J end by 2 bases, with 9 bases between. The CDR3 nucleotides are TGTGCCACCGGGGAACCTGGGGCCAACGTCCTGACTTTC. The encoded protein is CATGEPGANVLTF.

The rearrangement links TRBV6-5 to TRBJ1-5, with 8 bases identical to TRBD1. V lost 6 bases to trimming and J lost 7 bases; unmatched junction nucleotides: 8. CDR3 length equals 14 residues. CDR1 MNHEY and CDR2 SVGAGI come from the germline V gene. Here the CDR3 DNA reads TGTGCCAGCAGGCGTACAGGGGGTCGCCAGCCCCAGCATTTT. Translated, it gives CASRRTGGRQPQHF.

The genes are TRBV5-1 and TRBJ2-1, with 7 positions matching TRBD2. V shed 5 bases and J 7 bases; nucleotides not matched to a gene: 9. The CDR3 totals 14 residues. Per germline, CDR1 SGHRS and CDR2 YFSETQ. The CDR3 reads CASSRLAVGNEQFF. The DNA of the CDR3 is TGCGCCAGCAGTAGACTAGCTGTCGGTAATGAGCAGTTCTTC. The full variable domain, with the rest looked up from reference TRBV5-1 and TRBJ2-1, is KAGVTQTPRYLIKTRGQQVTLSCSPISGHRSVSWYQQTPGQGLQFLFEYFSETQRNKGNFPGRFSGRQFSNSRSEMNVSTLELGDSALYLCASSRLAVGNEQFFGPGTRLTVL.

The genes are TRBV5-4 and TRBJ1-1, with 7 nucleotides matching TRBD1. The CDR3 consists of 15 residues. Germline CDR1 SGHNT, CDR2 YYREEE (reference sequence). Trimming took 5 bases from V and 1 from J; bases not matched to a gene: 8. CDR3 in DNA: TGTGCCAGCAGTCGACCGGGACAGCAGAACACTGAAGCTTTCTTT. Encoded protein: CASSRPGQQNTEAFF.

The chain links TRBV18 to TRBJ1-5; D is undetermined. Germline CDR1 KGHSH, CDR2 LQKENI. The CDR3 is made up of 15 amino acids. The V end was cut by 3 bases, the J end by 3 bases, with 12 bases between. The CDR3 coding sequence is TGTGCCAGCTCACCGGCGGCGGTAGCCAATCAGCCCCAGCATTTT. Translation: CASSPAAVANQPQHF.